These 22 T cell receptor beta chains came from one sample sequenced in a study of T cells after posttransplantation cyclophosphamide. Cyclophosphamide on days +3 and +4 followed busulfan-fludarabine conditioning and a marrow graft. The table came from immunoSEQ multiplex PCR; TCRdb's copy has only in-frame clones and leaves some out. The sample lists approximately 39,000 clones, around four fifths occurring once. The source was CD4+ T cells sorted from blood, collected around 2,000 days after a stem cell transplant with posttransplant cyclophosphamide. All receptors derive from a female patient between 40 and 50 years old who received an allogeneic stem cell transplant from a related donor, was CMV-positive, and had no GVHD. The T cells may partly be graft donor cells.

The rearrangement links TRBV7-2 to TRBJ2-5; 9 bases are shared with TRBD2. CDR1 SGHTA and CDR2 FQGNSA come from the germline V gene. V was clipped by 2 bases and J by 9 bases; unmatched bases: 10. The CDR3 is 15 amino acids. The CDR3: CASSLHAGGWESQYF. The CDR3 DNA reads TGTGCCAGCAGCTTACACGCGGGGGGGTGGGAGTCCCAGTACTTC.

V is TRBV19 and J is TRBJ1-6, with D tentatively TRBD1 (6 bases). Germline CDR1 is LNHDA and CDR2 is SQIVND (reference sequence). Trimming took 5 bases from V and 5 from J, leaving 16 bases between them. The CDR3 has 16 amino acids. CDR3 amino acids: CASSLGAGANNSPLHF. CDR3 DNA: TGTGCCAGTAGTCTGGGGGCAGGGGCAAATAATTCACCCCTCCACTTT.

This chain links TRBV6-1 with TRBJ1-5; a weak D match, TRBD1 (5 bases). The CDR3 extends over 15 amino acids. Germline values: CDR1 MNHNS, CDR2 SASEGT. V shed 3 bases and J shed 6 bases, with 15 bases lying between them. CDR3 in amino acids: CASSESGGYGQPQHF. The CDR3 DNA sequence: TGTGCCAGCAGTGAGTCGGGGGGGTACGGTCAGCCCCAGCATTTT.

The rearrangement joins TRBV2 to TRBJ2-5, with D possibly TRBD2 on 6 matching bases. Trimming pared 4 bases from V and 5 bases from J, leaving 11 bases between. CDR1 SNHLY and CDR2 FYNNEI come from the germline V gene. CDR3 size: 13 residues. CDR3 nucleotides: TGTGCCAGCAGTGTAGCGGCGGCGGAGACCCAGTACTTC. Translating it yields CASSVAAAETQYF.

The rearrangement uses TRBV5-1 and TRBJ2-3; 13 bases map to TRBD2. The CDR3 sequence is 16 residues long. CDR1 SGHRS and CDR2 YFSETQ come from the germline V gene. V was pared by 0 bases and J by 4 bases, with 2 bases of the junction left unmatched. The CDR3 protein is CASSLGLAGGSDTQYF. The CDR3 DNA follows: TGCGCCAGCAGCTTGGGACTAGCGGGGGGCTCAGATACGCAGTATTTT.

The chain combines TRBV5-5 with TRBJ1-4; the D is unclear. With 1 base removed from V and 7 bases from J, the gap between germline ends came to 14 bases. The germline V gene encodes CDR1 SGHKS and CDR2 YYEKEE (reference sequence). The CDR3 is made up of 15 amino acids. The CDR3 DNA follows: TGTGCCAGCAGCTTGTCTGGCGTCGAGGGTGAAAAACTGTTTTTT. Encoded protein: CASSLSGVEGEKLFF.

This clone was seen only once. Other DNA sequences of this sample code for an identical CDR3. The rearrangement links TRBV2 to TRBJ1-5; TRBD1 matches 7 bases. The CDR3 has 14 amino acids. Germline V CDR1 and CDR2: SNHLY, FYNNEI. With V trimmed by 6 bases and J by 0 bases, 2 bases remained unmatched. For the CDR3, the DNA is TGTGCCAGCAGAGGGGACAGTAGCAATCAGCCCCAGCATTTT. It specifies CASRGDSSNQPQHF. Combining the CDR3 with reference TRBV2 and TRBJ1-5 gives the whole variable domain EPEVTQTPSHQVTQMGQEVILRCVPISNHLYFYWYRQILGQKVEFLVSFYNNEISEKSEIFDDQFSVERPDGSNFTLKIRSTKLEDSAMYFCASRGDSSNQPQHFGDGTRLSIL.

The chain uses TRBV27 and TRBJ2-7; 8 bases match TRBD1. The V gene's germline CDR1 is MNHEY and CDR2 SMNVEV (reference sequence). V was pared by 7 bases and J by 5 bases, with 7 bases of the junction left unmatched. This CDR3 has 13 amino acids. The CDR3 loop is CASTRQGYHEQYF. In nucleotides, the CDR3 is TGTGCCAGCACCAGACAGGGGTACCACGAGCAGTACTTC.

This clone has only a few counts. V usage is TRBV7-3 and J usage is TRBJ2-5, with 10 nucleotides matching TRBD2. Germline CDR1 and CDR2: SGHTA and FQGTGA. Trimming removed 2 bases from V and 5 bases from J; junction bases left unmatched: 11. There are 17 residues in the CDR3. CDR3: CASSLDSGGLRQETQYF. As DNA, the CDR3 is TGTGCCAGCAGCTTAGATAGCGGGGGGCTCCGGCAGGAGACCCAGTACTTC.

The chain has TRBV10-3 and TRBJ1-1, with 10 bases lining up with TRBD1. Germline assignment: CDR1 ENHRY and CDR2 SYGVKD. The V gene end was trimmed by 6 bases and the J gene end by 2 bases; junction bases not matched to a gene: 9. CDR3 size: 16 residues. In DNA form, the CDR3 reads TGTGCCATCAGCTTCCGGACAGGGGGAAGAAACACTGAAGCTTTCTTT. Translation gives CAISFRTGGRNTEAFF.

The chain uses TRBV27 and TRBJ1-1; D is unresolved. In germline, CDR1 is MNHEY, CDR2 SMNVEV (reference sequence). The CDR3 length is 12 residues. V lost 6 bases to trimming and J lost 7 bases, with 12 bases between them. The chain's CDR3 is CASSLTAGEAFF. The DNA for the CDR3 is TGTGCCAGCAGCTTAACAGCTGGTGAAGCTTTCTTT.

This chain connects TRBV29-1 to TRBJ1-6; TRBD1 agrees at 7 bases. CDR3 length equals 13 residues. After removal of 4 bases from V and 7 bases from J, the junction contained 4 bases not matched to a gene. Germline V gives CDR1 SQVTM, CDR2 ANQGSEA. The DNA of the CDR3 is TGCAGCGTTGGAATGGGACAGAATTCACCCCTCCACTTT. Amino acid sequence: CSVGMGQNSPLHF.

The chain carries TRBV5-3 and TRBJ2-6; D unclear. TRBV5-3 is labeled an ORF, and its function is uncertain. Trimming removed 1 base from V and 2 bases from J, with 4 bases in between. CDR3 size: 14 residues. Written as DNA, the CDR3 is TGTGCCAGAAGCTTGAGCCCTGGGGCCAACGTCCTGACTTTC. It encodes CARSLSPGANVLTF.

This chain connects TRBV7-9 to TRBJ1-5; D is unresolved. This CDR3 is 16 amino acids long. V was clipped by 1 base and J by 2 bases, with 12 bases between them. Germline CDR1 and CDR2: SEHNR and FQNEAQ (reference sequence). DNA for the CDR3: TGTGCCAGCAGCTTAGGATCGGCGGCCGGCAATCAGCCCCAGCATTTT. Protein sequence: CASSLGSAAGNQPQHF.

This chain links TRBV18 with TRBJ2-4; 12 positions match TRBD2. The length of the CDR3 is 16 residues. After removal of 3 bases from V and 6 bases from J, the junction contained 6 bases not matched to a gene. CDR1 is KGHSH and CDR2 is LQKENI in the germline V gene. The CDR3 DNA follows: TGTGCCAGCTCACCTCAACTAGCGGGGGGATTAAACATTCAGTACTTC. Its protein product is CASSPQLAGGLNIQYF.

The V call is TRBV9, the J call TRBJ2-7; possibly TRBD2 for D (6 bases). The CDR3 is 15 residues long. Looked up from germline, CDR1 is SGDLS and CDR2 is YYNGEE. V was pared by 0 bases and J by 6 bases, with 16 bases between. The CDR3 DNA reads TGTGCCAGCAGCGTAGGGGGAGGACCGGGGACCGAGCAGTACTTC. Its translation is CASSVGGGPGTEQYF.

The J gene is TRBJ2-5, the V gene TRBV7-2; 7 positions agree with TRBD2. CDR1 and CDR2 from the germline V gene are SGHTA and FQGNSA. The V gene end was trimmed by 8 bases and the J gene end by 4 bases; junction bases not matched to a gene: 16. There are 16 residues in the CDR3. DNA for the CDR3: TGTGCCAGCCGTCCTCCTTGGGGGAGGGGAGGAGAGACCCAGTACTTC. Amino acid sequence: CASRPPWGRGGETQYF.

The gene calls are TRBV28 and TRBJ1-4; D is undetermined. CDR1 is MDHEN, CDR2 SYDVKM, per germline. This CDR3 has 11 residues. Trimming stripped 3 bases from V and 8 bases from J, with 4 bases between. DNA for the CDR3: TGTGCCAGCAGTTTGCGCGAAAAACTGTTTTTT. Its protein product is CASSLREKLFF.

The chain couples TRBV4-3 to TRBJ2-3, with 11 bases that match TRBD2. This CDR3 spans 20 amino acids. V lost 0 bases to trimming and J lost 0 bases; unmatched junction nucleotides: 11. Germline V gene lookup returns CDR1 LGHNA and CDR2 YSLEER. The chain's CDR3 is CASSQDFLAGGFTSTDTQYF. Written as DNA, the CDR3 is TGCGCCAGCAGCCAAGATTTCCTAGCGGGGGGCTTTACTAGCACAGATACGCAGTATTTT.

This sequence joins TRBV7-9 and TRBJ2-1; 7 bases map to TRBD1. The CDR3 runs 17 residues. CDR1 and CDR2 from the germline V gene are SEHNR and FQNEAQ (reference sequence). Trimming at V came to 5 bases and at J to 6 bases, leaving 16 bases not matched to a gene. CDR3 coding DNA: TGTGCCAGCAGCACCACCAGACAGGGAAGGCTGTCCAATGAGCAGTTCTTC. This sequence encodes CASSTTRQGRLSNEQFF.

The chain is built from TRBV11-2 and TRBJ2-1, with a weak D call TRBD2 (5 bases). The CDR3 contains 15 residues. CDR1 SGHAT and CDR2 FQNNGV come from the germline V gene. Trimming left V 1 base short and J 5 bases short, with 12 bases between. CDR3 sequence (DNA): TGTGCCAGCAGCTTAGGGGTATTGCGGGACAATGAGCAGTTCTTC. It codes for CASSLGVLRDNEQFF.

This chain joins TRBV2 and TRBJ1-1; 7 positions match TRBD1. The V segment lost 5 bases and the J segment 5 bases; nucleotides outside the gene matches: 5. The germline V gene has CDR1 SNHLY and CDR2 FYNNEI. The CDR3 sequence is 13 residues long. This CDR3 is CASSLQGWTEAFF. As DNA, the CDR3 is TGTGCCAGCAGTCTACAGGGGTGGACTGAAGCTTTCTTT.